Included here is one T cell receptor beta chain sequence, with context. The entry originates in a study of blood T cell repertoires in COVID-19. Study background: From the United States, Italy and Spain came samples of acute and convalescent COVID-19. T cells, B-cell-depleted T cells, or PBMCs provided the cDNA or gDNA that served as material.

Study processing details: Amplification with reference gene primers provided the estimates of nucleated cell counts. Only in-frame clones appear in the TCRdb table, and some are missing; sequencing was by immunoSEQ multiplex PCR. V and J calls and clone size are as listed in that table; D and trimming were resolved from the DNA. The top ten clones hold roughly 15% of a sample with tens of thousands of clones, around four fifths of them seen once. This CDR3 has 15 residues. From germline, CDR1 is LGHDT and CDR2 YNNKEL (reference sequence). Trimming shortened V by 2 bases and J by 2 bases, and 13 bases separated the two germline ends.

Input material: peripheral blood. This chain joins TRBV3-1 (or the pseudogene TRBV3-2) and TRBJ2-7, with D maybe TRBD2 (5 bases). This clonotype was sampled from a human donor in a cohort sampled during active COVID-19. The CDR3, as DNA: TGTGCCAGCAGCCAACGGGGTACAGCGACCTACGAGCAGTACTTC. Translating gives CASSQRGTATYEQYF.